This T cell receptor (beta chain) comes out of a study of T-cell memory formation after mild COVID-19. UMIs and sample barcodes were carried by the TCR alpha and TCR beta cDNA libraries that 5'RACE produced using constant-segment primers. TCRdb reprocessed the 5' RACE reads via MiXCR and lists one record per CDR3 protein. This table has about 410,000 distinct CDR3 sequences, 20% to 30% appearing once. The CDR3 has 16 amino acids. Trimming shortened V by 6 bases and J by 0 bases, and 17 bases separated the two germline ends. Germline V gene sequence: CDR1 MNHEY, CDR2 SVGAGI. The material sequenced was PBMCs or a T cell subset sorted from them (not recorded which). V gene TRBV6-5 combines with J gene TRBJ2-5; no clear D gene. This TCR was sampled from an adult woman who had mild COVID-19 (a few samples of this study predate the infection). Cell type and time point are not known. CDR3 sequence (DNA): TGTGCCAGCAGCGAACATCCCCAGAGAAACCAAGAGACCCAGTACTTC. Translation gives CASSEHPQRNQETQYF.